Detailed here is one TCR beta chain. This record belongs to a study of T cells in women clearing cervical HPV infection. Across the whole study: Case blood was drawn when the lesion was first found; control blood after infection became undetectable. Case blood was drawn a median about 150 days after lesion detection.

Each participant carried one incident cervical HPV16 infection only. Profiled with immunoSEQ multiplex PCR; TCRdb holds only in-frame clones, not every one. The sample has over 45,000 clones; the top ten hold roughly 1.5%. The specimen sequenced was blood buffy coat. The source is a woman aged 18-70 years with a cervical HPV16 infection that either progressed to CIN3+ or cleared (not recorded which).

CDR3 bases read: TGTGCCACCAGCAGAGAGGCGGGGAGCTCCTACGAG. Protein product: CATSREAGSSYE. The CDR3 in full is CATSREAGSSYEQYF. This chain uses TRBV15 with TRBJ2-7; D perhaps matches TRBD2 (6 bases). The CDR3 extends 3 residues past the end of the read, so its final part is completed from the germline J gene. V gave up 0 bases and J gave up 0 bases, with 9 bases separating them. Germline V lookup: CDR1 LNHNV, CDR2 YYDKDF (reference sequence). The CDR3 spans 15 residues.